Here is one TCR beta chain with its context. Generated by immunoSEQ multiplex PCR, the TCRdb table keeps only in-frame clones and is missing some. The sample includes about 54,000 clones, just over 85% seen only once; the top ten take approximately 29%. The data belong to a study of blood T cell repertoires in COVID-19. Background on the study: The samples span acute and convalescent COVID-19 from the United States, Italy and Spain. Sources were T cells, B-cell-depleted T cells, or PBMCs; the material itself was cDNA or gDNA.

Sequenced material: peripheral blood. This TCR came from a human donor in a cohort sampled during active COVID-19.

The CDR3 is CASSIVPGGSYEQYF. The CDR3 DNA reads TGTGCCAGTAGTATAGTGCCGGGAGGGTCCTACGAGCAGTACTTC. The chain recombines TRBV19 with TRBJ2-7, with TRBD2 matching over 8 bases. The V and J ends lost 1 base and 1 base, in that order; junction bases with no gene match: 3. This CDR3 has 15 residues. Germline V lookup: CDR1 LNHDA, CDR2 SQIVND (reference sequence).